These 7 T cell receptor beta chains originate from one sample sequenced in a study of T-cell reconstitution after alpha-beta-depleted transplantation in children. Unique molecular identifiers were used to barcode this TCRbeta library. Using its own MiXCR run on the PCR reads, TCRdb lists one record per CDR3 protein. The table has 200,000 to 300,000 distinct CDR3 sequences, around 12% seen once. The sequenced sample was PBMCs from the stem cell graft donor, obtained from the stem cell graft. The receptors derive from a human donor who donated a stem cell graft to a child with acute lymphoblastic leukemia.

In this sample, this clonotype turned up many times. J is TRBJ2-1 and V is TRBV11-2; TRBD1 is a possible D gene (5 bases). Trimming shortened V by 1 base and J by 6 bases, and 16 bases separated the two germline ends. This CDR3 is built from 16 residues. Germline CDR1 and CDR2: SGHAT and FQNNGV. The chain's CDR3 is CASSLVLAGLRNEQFF. The CDR3 coding sequence is TGTGCCAGCAGCTTAGTTTTGGCAGGGCTTCGCAATGAGCAGTTCTTC.

This clonotype was recorded at least ten times. The V call is TRBV9, the J call TRBJ2-3; the D is unclear. This CDR3 spans 13 amino acids. Deletions cut 3 bases from V and 2 bases from J, with 7 bases between. Germline V gives CDR1 SGDLS, CDR2 YYNGEE. CDR3 sequence reads: CASSGQITDTQYF. The CDR3 bases are TGTGCCAGCAGCGGCCAGATCACAGATACGCAGTATTTT.

This clonotype was seen many times. The chain couples TRBV6-2 or TRBV6-3 to TRBJ2-2; D is perhaps TRBD1 or TRBD2 (5 bases each). V lost 7 bases and J 2 bases, leaving 14 bases between the germline ends. The V gene's germline CDR1 is MNHEY and CDR2 SVGEGT. This CDR3 is 15 amino acids long. Here the CDR3 reads CASTGPGRNTGELFF. CDR3 nucleotides: TGTGCCAGCACGGGGCCAGGCCGTAACACCGGGGAGCTGTTTTTT.

This clonotype was observed many times. The chain combines TRBV7-9 with TRBJ1-5; D possibly corresponds to TRBD1 (5 bases). Per the germline V gene, CDR1 is SEHNR and CDR2 is FQNEAQ (reference sequence). CDR3 length: 15 residues. Trimming took off 5 bases at V and 2 bases at J, with 13 bases between the two ends. The CDR3 coding sequence is TGTGCCAGCAGCCCGAATCCGGGGGGCAATCAGCCCCAGCATTTT. It specifies CASSPNPGGNQPQHF.

This clonotype has a count of ten or more. The chain recombines TRBV24-1 with TRBJ2-2; D may be TRBD1 (6 bases). Germline V lookup: CDR1 KGHDR, CDR2 SFDVKD. The CDR3 is 16 residues long. The V end lost 5 bases, the J end lost 4 bases, and 16 bases lay between the germline ends. The CDR3 DNA sequence: TGTGCCACCAGTGCCCCCACAGGGCGCGGCACCGGGGAGCTGTTTTTT. Translating it yields CATSAPTGRGTGELFF.

This clonotype was counted ten times or more. The rearrangement uses TRBV7-8 and TRBJ2-1; D not resolved. CDR1 is SGHVS, CDR2 FQNEAQ, per germline. The CDR3 contains 17 residues. Trimming shortened V by 3 bases and J by 2 bases, and 17 bases separated the two germline ends. The CDR3 nucleotides read TGTGCCAGCAGCTTTCTTAAAGCGTATGGGACCTACAATGAGCAGTTCTTC. Protein product: CASSFLKAYGTYNEQFF.

This clonotype appeared many times. J is TRBJ2-1 and V is TRBV5-1; no clear D. Trimming removed 0 bases at V and 5 bases at J, with 12 bases between. This CDR3 is 15 amino acids long. The V gene's germline CDR1 is SGHRS and CDR2 YFSETQ. The CDR3, as DNA: TGCGCCAGCAGCTTGGCGGGCAGAGAAGACAATGAGCAGTTCTTC. The encoded protein is CASSLAGREDNEQFF. Variable domain in full (rest from reference TRBV5-1 and TRBJ2-1): KAGVTQTPRYLIKTRGQQVTLSCSPISGHRSVSWYQQTPGQGLQFLFEYFSETQRNKGNFPGRFSGRQFSNSRSEMNVSTLELGDSALYLCASSLAGREDNEQFFGPGTRLTVL.